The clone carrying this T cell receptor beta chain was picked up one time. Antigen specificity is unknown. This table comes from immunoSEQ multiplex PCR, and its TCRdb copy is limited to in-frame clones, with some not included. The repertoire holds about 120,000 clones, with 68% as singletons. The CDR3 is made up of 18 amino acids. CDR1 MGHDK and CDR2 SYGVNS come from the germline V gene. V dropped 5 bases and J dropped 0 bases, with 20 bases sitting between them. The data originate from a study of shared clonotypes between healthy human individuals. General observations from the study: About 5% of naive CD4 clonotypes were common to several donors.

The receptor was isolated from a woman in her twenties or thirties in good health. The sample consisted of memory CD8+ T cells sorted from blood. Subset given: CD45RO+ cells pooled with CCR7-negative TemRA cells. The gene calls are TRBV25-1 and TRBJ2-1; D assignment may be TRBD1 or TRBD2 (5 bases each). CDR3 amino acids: CASSRGRGAVSSYNEQFF. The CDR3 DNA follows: TGTGCCAGCAGTAGGGGTAGGGGAGCGGTAAGCTCCTACAATGAGCAGTTCTTC.